This is a list of T cell receptor beta chains from one sample in a study of glioma-infiltrating T cells after dendritic cell vaccination. Sequenced by immunoSEQ multiplex PCR; TCRdb stores in-frame clones only, minus some. The table includes over a thousand clones, roughly four fifths detected once. Sequenced material: tumor tissue, taken after dendritic cell vaccination. These receptor sequences come from a human donor with glioblastoma. The CDR3 runs from the conserved cysteine through the conserved F or W. Fields, in order: CDR3 protein, J gene, D gene, V gene, clone size. D genes are given only for firm matches. The size field is filled for only some rows; it gives once, few, many or a size class.

CDR3: CAWSGGQNIQYF; J: TRBJ2-4; D: NA; V: TRBV30; size: NA
CDR3: CASSLSWSGTGELFF; J: TRBJ2-2; D: NA; V: TRBV7-2; size: NA
CDR3: CASSLFRGPGELFF; J: TRBJ2-2; D: TRBD1; V: TRBV27; size: NA
CDR3: CASSRTSGGYNEQFF; J: TRBJ2-1; D: TRBD2; V: TRBV27; size: once
CDR3: CASSQVGQGRNNEQFF; J: TRBJ2-1; D: NA; V: TRBV4-2; size: NA
CDR3: CAWSVLSVAGDTQYF; J: TRBJ2-3; D: NA; V: TRBV30; size: few
CDR3: CASSPRLAGQETQYF; J: TRBJ2-5; D: TRBD2; V: TRBV27; size: NA
CDR3: CSASQAYEQYF; J: TRBJ2-7; D: NA; V: TRBV20-1; size: NA
CDR3: CATRVGSGGDTQYF; J: TRBJ2-3; D: NA; V: TRBV6-5; size: once
CDR3: CASSKDRGETQYF; J: TRBJ2-5; D: TRBD1; V: TRBV6-1; size: NA
CDR3: CASSQAATVYYEQYF; J: TRBJ2-7; D: NA; V: TRBV4-3; size: NA
CDR3: CASKTANTGELFF; J: TRBJ2-2; D: NA; V: TRBV2; size: few